The rows below give T cell receptor beta chains drawn from one sample of a study of T cell responses to AZD1222 COVID-19 vaccine. The table came from immunoSEQ multiplex PCR; TCRdb's copy has only in-frame clones and leaves some out. The data contain about 94,000 clones, over 75% of them singletons. The sample here was peripheral blood, taken 28 days after the second AZD1222 dose. These TCRs come from an adult who received the AZD1222 COVID-19 vaccine. Both conserved end residues are part of each CDR3. Fields, in order: J gene, V gene, CDR3 protein.

J gene: TRBJ1-4; V gene: TRBV4-1; CDR3 protein: CASSQEQGTANEKLFF
J gene: TRBJ1-2; V gene: TRBV10-3; CDR3 protein: CAIRPTETNYGYTF
J gene: TRBJ2-2; V gene: TRBV12-3/TRBV12-4; CDR3 protein: CASSNTGELFF
J gene: TRBJ2-1; V gene: TRBV3-1/TRBV3-2; CDR3 protein: CASSQGYRGNEQFF
J gene: TRBJ2-1; V gene: TRBV7-8; CDR3 protein: CASSTLGAIEQFF
J gene: TRBJ2-1; V gene: TRBV11-2; CDR3 protein: CASSLAAEQFF
J gene: TRBJ2-1; V gene: TRBV5-1; CDR3 protein: CASRSGAEEQFF
J gene: TRBJ1-2; V gene: TRBV11-3; CDR3 protein: CASSSGTSYGYTF
J gene: TRBJ2-5; V gene: TRBV29-1; CDR3 protein: CSVEKQRRETQYF
J gene: TRBJ1-1; V gene: TRBV11-3; CDR3 protein: CASNVTQGLTEAFF
J gene: TRBJ2-1; V gene: TRBV18; CDR3 protein: CASSPSGNEQFF
J gene: TRBJ2-3; V gene: TRBV24-1; CDR3 protein: CATSERSRDTDTQYF
J gene: TRBJ2-3; V gene: TRBV30; CDR3 protein: CAWSVGGPTDTQYF
J gene: TRBJ1-2; V gene: TRBV28; CDR3 protein: CASRDDREVKGYTF
J gene: TRBJ2-7; V gene: TRBV7-2; CDR3 protein: CASSLAATRVGEQYF
J gene: TRBJ2-1; V gene: TRBV6-5; CDR3 protein: CASSYSVAGYEQFF
J gene: TRBJ2-5; V gene: TRBV6-1; CDR3 protein: CASSVGLGDVSETQYF
J gene: TRBJ2-7; V gene: TRBV3-1/TRBV3-2; CDR3 protein: CASSLTPTTSYEQYF
J gene: TRBJ2-5; V gene: TRBV5-1; CDR3 protein: CASSLDLLQTQYF
J gene: TRBJ1-4; V gene: TRBV3-1/TRBV3-2; CDR3 protein: CASSTWAGGRGEKLFF
J gene: TRBJ1-4; V gene: TRBV27; CDR3 protein: CASGGDGRAREKLFF
J gene: TRBJ1-4; V gene: TRBV5-8; CDR3 protein: CASSFSGEKLFF
J gene: TRBJ1-1; V gene: TRBV10-3; CDR3 protein: CAISDDRGRAFF
J gene: TRBJ1-2; V gene: TRBV2; CDR3 protein: CASGASGWTGEGYGYTF
J gene: TRBJ2-5; V gene: TRBV6-5; CDR3 protein: CASSYQGPFILETQYF
J gene: TRBJ2-7; V gene: TRBV6-5; CDR3 protein: CASSLTDRSSYEQYF
J gene: TRBJ1-2; V gene: TRBV6-5; CDR3 protein: CASRPGTGGLYGYTF
J gene: TRBJ1-4; V gene: TRBV7-6; CDR3 protein: CASSLVSGQSYEKLFF
J gene: TRBJ2-3; V gene: TRBV6-5; CDR3 protein: CASSYGGSTDTQYF
J gene: TRBJ1-1; V gene: TRBV7-3; CDR3 protein: CASSPQINTEAFF
J gene: TRBJ1-2; V gene: TRBV27; CDR3 protein: CASSPQGGNYGYTF
J gene: TRBJ1-2; V gene: TRBV6-2/TRBV6-3; CDR3 protein: CASSPYDRFLDGYTF
J gene: TRBJ2-7; V gene: TRBV7-2; CDR3 protein: CASSPDPAYEQYF
J gene: TRBJ2-7; V gene: TRBV5-1; CDR3 protein: CASSGSYEQYF
J gene: TRBJ1-2; V gene: TRBV30; CDR3 protein: CAWTLTGAGYGYTF
J gene: TRBJ1-5; V gene: TRBV6-5; CDR3 protein: CASRASQPQHF
J gene: TRBJ1-5; V gene: TRBV6-1; CDR3 protein: CASSANRGTSNQPQHF
J gene: TRBJ1-4; V gene: TRBV6-5; CDR3 protein: CASSKQGSNEKLFF
J gene: TRBJ2-1; V gene: TRBV4-3; CDR3 protein: CASSLRTSGLSYNEQFF
J gene: TRBJ1-3; V gene: TRBV5-4; CDR3 protein: CASSFFSGDTIYF
J gene: TRBJ1-6; V gene: TRBV5-6; CDR3 protein: CASSLVVGPNSPLHF
J gene: TRBJ2-7; V gene: TRBV27; CDR3 protein: CASSLSRFYEQYF
J gene: TRBJ2-1; V gene: TRBV9; CDR3 protein: CASSAEPQEDEQFF
J gene: TRBJ2-7; V gene: TRBV3-1/TRBV3-2; CDR3 protein: CASSQDQREVDEQYF
J gene: TRBJ2-3; V gene: TRBV7-3; CDR3 protein: CASSRGGTDTQYF
J gene: TRBJ1-6; V gene: TRBV7-2; CDR3 protein: CASSLRGFRDSPLHF
J gene: TRBJ1-2; V gene: TRBV7-9; CDR3 protein: CASSLAQDRALGYTF
J gene: TRBJ2-5; V gene: TRBV5-5; CDR3 protein: CASSVTASGGLGGETQYF
J gene: TRBJ2-3; V gene: TRBV3-1/TRBV3-2; CDR3 protein: CASTTGQGSTDTQYF
J gene: TRBJ2-7; V gene: TRBV7-2; CDR3 protein: CASRGTATNYEQYF